The entry that follows covers one TCR beta chain sequence. This CDR3 has 17 amino acids. Trimming took off 1 base at V and 0 bases at J, with 13 bases between the two ends. Amplified material comprised TCR beta CDR3 regions derived from RNA transcripts. The authors performed first-round RT-PCR with HTBI primers and then a second-round multiplex PCR. TCRdb processed the multiplex PCR reads anew with MiXCR; each CDR3 protein has one entry. The sample lists around 1,200,000 distinct CDR3 sequences; less than 45% were seen once. This record belongs to a study of Graves' ophthalmopathy and Graves' hyperthyroidism.

The chain combines TRBV12-3 or TRBV12-4 with TRBJ1-5; D unclear. The sample comprised peripheral blood or thyroid tissue (not recorded which). This sequence originates from an adult man with Graves' hyperthyroidism. CDR3 DNA: TGTGCCAGCAGTTTAGGGCAGCCCTATTATAGCAATCAGCCCCAGCATTTT. Translated: CASSLGQPYYSNQPQHF.